This T cell receptor beta chain emerged from a study of control samples from healthy donors and cancer patients. V gave up 4 bases and J gave up 4 bases, with 15 bases separating them. The germline CDR1 and CDR2 sequences are KGHSH and LQKENI. The CDR3 consists of 15 residues. Profiling relied on immunoSEQ multiplex PCR, and the TCRdb table lists in-frame clones only, not all of them. The sample lists about 83,000 clones, 91% occurring once. The rearrangement joins TRBV18 to TRBJ2-3; perhaps TRBD2 as D (6 bases). Sequencing was carried out using blood. The TCR sequence derives from a middle-aged man in good health. CDR3 bases: TGTGCCAGCTCACGAGGAAATAGCGGTCCAGATACGCAGTATTTT. Encoded protein: CASSRGNSGPDTQYF.